Listed here are 10 T cell receptor beta chains from one sample, sequenced in a study of Ad26.COV2.S vaccination and SARS-CoV-2 variants. Repertoires were generated with immunoSEQ multiplex PCR, while TCRdb's copy carries only in-frame clones and drops some. This table holds hundreds of thousands of clones, 92% found once. This material consisted of peripheral blood, taken after recovery from COVID-19. The source is a human donor who had recovered from COVID-19.

This chain links TRBV5-5 with TRBJ1-3; D call uncertain. This CDR3 contains 17 residues. Between the trimmed V and J ends, which lost 0 bases and 0 bases, there was a span of 13 bases. The germline V gene encodes CDR1 SGHKS and CDR2 YYEKEE (reference sequence). For the CDR3, the DNA is TGTGCCAGCAGCTTGGTTCCAGGCCCTCCCTCTGGAAACACCATATATTTT. It codes for CASSLVPGPPSGNTIYF.

In DNA form, the CDR3 reads TGTGCCAGCAGTGAATCGGTCGGGGGTTGGCAGCCCCAGCATTTT. Amino acids: CASSESVGGWQPQHF. The rearrangement links TRBV6-1 to TRBJ1-5, with D perhaps matching TRBD1 (5 bases). Germline CDR1 MNHNS, CDR2 SASEGT. V was shortened by 2 bases and J by 7 bases, with 15 bases between the two germline ends. This CDR3 is built from 15 residues.

The chain has TRBV4-1 and TRBJ1-2; D is undetermined. Trimming took 1 base from V and 7 from J, leaving 4 bases between them. The CDR3 spans 11 residues. The germline CDR1 and CDR2 sequences are MGHRA and YSYEKL. The CDR3 nucleotides read TGCGCCAGCAGCCAAGGAGCTGGCTACACCTTC. Its translation: CASSQGAGYTF.

J is TRBJ2-2 and V is TRBV2, with D tentatively TRBD2 (6 bases). V dropped 9 bases and J dropped 2 bases, with 13 bases sitting between them. The CDR3 is 14 residues long. Germline CDR1 is SNHLY and CDR2 is FYNNEI. The CDR3 bases are TGTGCCAGGACCGGGGGAGTTAACACCGGGGAGCTGTTTTTT. It specifies CARTGGVNTGELFF.

The chain couples TRBV6-4 to TRBJ2-3; a weak D match, TRBD2 (6 bases). The CDR3 contains 15 residues. Germline CDR1 MRHNA, CDR2 SNTAGT. Trimming removed 2 bases at V and 0 bases at J, with 9 bases between. The chain's CDR3 is CASSDGGLSTDTQYF. CDR3 nucleotide sequence: TGTGCCAGCAGTGACGGGGGACTTAGCACAGATACGCAGTATTTT.

The chain carries TRBV5-5 and TRBJ2-7; D might be TRBD1 (6 bases). Trimming cost V 1 base and J 1 base, with 9 bases left between them. The germline V gene encodes CDR1 SGHKS and CDR2 YYEKEE (reference sequence). This CDR3 region has 14 residues. CDR3 sequence (DNA): TGTGCCAGCAGCTTGAGGGGGATTTCCTACGAGCAGTACTTC. It specifies CASSLRGISYEQYF.

This chain connects TRBV19 to TRBJ1-2; D is unclear. The CDR3 contains 13 residues. V lost 3 bases to trimming and J lost 10 bases, with 15 bases between them. The germline gives CDR1 LNHDA, CDR2 SQIVND (reference sequence). The CDR3 region has the DNA TGTGCCAGTAGTATTGGGCAAAATATTGCCTACACCTTC. This encodes CASSIGQNIAYTF.

The genes are TRBV27 and TRBJ1-4; D gene ambiguous. The CDR3 contains 14 residues. Germline V gene lookup returns CDR1 MNHEY and CDR2 SMNVEV (reference sequence). Trimming stripped 4 bases from V and 1 base from J, with 7 bases between. The CDR3 region is CASSSRKTNEKLFF. The CDR3 DNA reads as TGTGCCAGCAGTTCAAGAAAAACTAATGAAAAACTGTTTTTT.

This clone was observed a few times. V and J are TRBV4-1 and TRBJ1-1, with TRBD1 matching 7 bases. Germline lookup yields CDR1 MGHRA and CDR2 YSYEKL. J gave up 6 bases and V 4 bases, and 5 bases lay outside the gene matches. The length of the CDR3 is 13 residues. The DNA of the CDR3 is TGCGCCAGCAGCCCGGACAGGTTCCCTGAAGCTTTCTTT. The encoded protein is CASSPDRFPEAFF.

The chain has TRBV6-6 and TRBJ2-3; no clear D. The CDR3 is made up of 13 amino acids. The ends were cut back, 6 bases at V and 2 bases at J, with 9 bases in the middle. From germline, CDR1 is MNHNY and CDR2 SVGAGI (reference sequence). CDR3 DNA sequence: TGTGCCAGCAGGGATCCAAACACAGATACGCAGTATTTT. It encodes CASRDPNTDTQYF.